The 32 T cell receptor beta chains given below trace back to one sample, sequenced in a study of blood T cell repertoires in COVID-19. TCRdb's table, derived via immunoSEQ multiplex PCR, lists solely in-frame clones and lacks some. The table lists 30,000 to 40,000 clones, around four fifths of them singletons. What was sequenced was peripheral blood. These receptors all come from a man in his fifties with active COVID-19.

The chain combines TRBV7-2 with TRBJ2-3; 10 nucleotides line up with TRBD2. Germline CDR1 and CDR2: SGHTA and FQGNSA. After removal of 5 bases from V and 4 bases from J, the junction contained 3 bases not matched to a gene. There are 14 residues in the CDR3. CDR3 DNA sequence: TGTGCCAGCAGCCCGGGACTAGCGTCAGATACGCAGTATTTT. It codes for CASSPGLASDTQYF.

The gene calls are TRBV2 and TRBJ2-7, with 9 nucleotides matching TRBD1. Germline V gene sequence: CDR1 SNHLY, CDR2 FYNNEI. The V and J ends lost 0 bases and 3 bases, in that order; junction bases with no gene match: 3. The CDR3 has 15 amino acids. The CDR3 reads CASSEAPGQGYEQYF. The CDR3 DNA sequence: TGTGCCAGCAGTGAAGCTCCGGGACAGGGCTACGAGCAGTACTTC.

This chain connects TRBV7-2 to TRBJ1-1, with 7 bases fitting TRBD1. The CDR3 spans 14 residues. Unmatched junction bases numbered 7, after V lost 3 bases and J lost 6 bases. Germline V gene data show CDR1 as SGHTA and CDR2 as FQGNSA. CDR3: CASSLGRGRPEAFF. CDR3 sequence (DNA): TGTGCCAGCAGCTTGGGCAGGGGGAGGCCTGAAGCTTTCTTT.

The rearrangement uses TRBV19 and TRBJ1-3, with no clear D. CDR3 length: 14 residues. Germline V lookup: CDR1 LNHDA, CDR2 SQIVND (reference sequence). V lost 6 bases and J lost 0, with 9 bases in between. CDR3 nucleotide sequence: TGTGCCAGTAGGGCGGTGAACTCTGGAAACACCATATATTTT. Its translation is CASRAVNSGNTIYF.

V and J are TRBV19 and TRBJ1-3, with unresolved D. Germline-derived CDR1 and CDR2 are LNHDA and SQIVND (reference sequence). The CDR3 sequence is 18 residues long. V gave up 5 bases and J gave up 6 bases, with 26 bases separating them. The CDR3 sequence is CASSLGLILPRLENTIYF. CDR3 in DNA: TGTGCCAGTAGTCTCGGACTCATCTTACCGAGGTTGGAAAACACCATATATTTT.

CDR3 nucleotides: TGTGCCAGCAGTTACTCCTTCAGAAACTATGGCTACACCTTC. It translates to CASSYSFRNYGYTF. This chain joins TRBV6-2 or TRBV6-3 and TRBJ1-2; no reliable D call. Trimming cost V 0 bases and J 2 bases, with 7 bases left between them. In germline, CDR1 is MNHEY, CDR2 SVGEGT. This CDR3 has 14 amino acids.

J is TRBJ2-7 and V is TRBV7-8; 9 nucleotides agree with TRBD1. The CDR3 sequence is 15 residues long. From germline, CDR1 is SGHVS and CDR2 FQNEAQ. V lost 5 bases and J lost 6; bases outside the gene matches: 11. The CDR3 DNA is TGTGCCAGCAGCCTGCGGACAGGGGTCCCTCTCGAGCAGTACTTC. Translating it yields CASSLRTGVPLEQYF.

The gene calls are TRBV29-1 and TRBJ1-2, with 8 bases matching TRBD1. Germline V gene data show CDR1 as SQVTM and CDR2 as ANQGSEA. The ends lost 6 bases at V and 3 bases at J; junction bases unmatched: 6. The CDR3 spans 13 residues. In nucleotides, the CDR3 is TGCAGCGTCGCCGGGGGACAGGACTATGGCTACACCTTC. Amino acids: CSVAGGQDYGYTF.

This CDR3 is CASSHPGQADYGYTF. In nucleotides, the CDR3 is TGTGCCAGCAGCCATCCGGGACAGGCGGACTATGGCTACACCTTC. The rearrangement uses TRBV4-2 and TRBJ1-2; 8 positions agree with TRBD1. CDR1 is LGHNA and CDR2 is YNFKEQ in the germline V gene. CDR3 length: 15 amino acids. With V trimmed by 3 bases and J by 3 bases, 6 bases remained unmatched.

The chain employs TRBV4-3 and TRBJ1-3, with D hard to call. In germline, CDR1 is LGHNA, CDR2 YSLEER. The CDR3 has 15 residues. V lost 0 bases, J lost 0 bases, and 6 bases lay in between. For the CDR3, the DNA is TGCGCCAGCAGCCAAGAGGCTTTCTCTGGAAACACCATATATTTT. This encodes CASSQEAFSGNTIYF.

The V call is TRBV23-1, the J call TRBJ2-5, with a weak D call TRBD1 (5 bases). TRBV23-1 is reported as an ORF; its role is uncertain. The CDR3 contains 15 residues. Trimming took off 8 bases at V and 2 bases at J, with 18 bases between the two ends. The CDR3 loop is CASPSQGRGQETQYF. The CDR3 DNA is TGCGCCAGCCCCTCGCAGGGTAGAGGTCAAGAGACCCAGTACTTC.

This clone turned up a few times. The CDR3 nucleotides read TGTGCCAGCCAAGGGGGACTAGCAGCTACGCAGTATTTT. As protein: CASQGGLAATQYF. V and J are TRBV4-2 and TRBJ2-3; 9 nucleotides match TRBD2. J gave up 8 bases and V 8 bases, and 8 bases lay outside the gene matches. The CDR3 loop spans 13 amino acids. The germline V gene has CDR1 LGHNA and CDR2 YNFKEQ.

This rearrangement joins TRBV15 to TRBJ2-7, with D perhaps matching TRBD2 (5 bases). This CDR3 has 12 amino acids. Germline values: CDR1 LNHNV, CDR2 YYDKDF (reference sequence). Trimming pared 0 bases from V and 7 bases from J, leaving 7 bases between. DNA for the CDR3: TGTGCCACCAGCAGAGATCGGAGGGAGCAGTACTTC. Residues: CATSRDRREQYF.

Note on this clone: Germline is not matched at one junction end, which may reflect a read error. The CDR3 sequence is CASSQDRNAGTGIIF. DNA for the CDR3: TGCGCCAGCAGCCAAGACCGCAACGCCGGGACAGGGATCATCTTT. The genes are TRBV4-3 and TRBJ1-1, with TRBD1 matching 9 bases. The germline CDR1 and CDR2 sequences are LGHNA and YSLEER. The CDR3 sequence is 15 residues long.

This rearrangement joins TRBV2 to TRBJ2-3, with D maybe TRBD2 (7 bases). From germline, CDR1 is SNHLY and CDR2 FYNNEI. The V end was cut by 2 bases, the J end by 12 bases, with 15 bases between. This CDR3 comprises 13 residues. The CDR3 coding sequence is TGTGCCAGCAGTGAAATGGCGGGGGCCGCTCAGTATTTT. Residues: CASSEMAGAAQYF.

The V gene is TRBV5-1, the J gene TRBJ2-6; D possibly corresponds to TRBD2 (7 bases). This CDR3 comprises 15 residues. Germline-derived CDR1 and CDR2 are SGHRS and YFSETQ. The V and J ends lost 4 bases and 4 bases respectively, with 12 bases between them. CDR3 sequence (DNA): TGCGCCAGCAGCCTGGGAGGGGGAGGGGCCAACGTCCTGACTTTC. It encodes CASSLGGGGANVLTF.

This clone was recorded only once. The chain combines TRBV18 with TRBJ2-3; 9 bases agree with TRBD2. This CDR3 comprises 14 residues. Germline loops: CDR1 KGHSH, CDR2 LQKENI. V gave up 3 bases and J gave up 5 bases; unmatched junction bases: 3. CDR3 region: CASSPGLAKDTQYF. The CDR3 nucleotides read TGTGCCAGCTCACCTGGACTAGCGAAAGATACGCAGTATTTT.

The V call is TRBV18, the J call TRBJ1-4; D possibly corresponds to TRBD1 (6 bases). Germline V lookup: CDR1 KGHSH, CDR2 LQKENI. V lost 1 base and J 2 bases, leaving 8 bases between the germline ends. The CDR3 contains 15 residues. Here the CDR3 DNA reads TGTGCCAGCTCACCACGGGGGCTGACTAATGAAAAACTGTTTTTT. Translating gives CASSPRGLTNEKLFF.

The chain carries TRBV28 and TRBJ2-3; TRBD1 matches 8 bases. V lost 5 bases, J lost 1 base, and 5 bases stayed unmatched. The CDR3 is made up of 15 amino acids. CDR1 is MDHEN, CDR2 SYDVKM, per germline. In DNA form, the CDR3 reads TGTGCCAGCAGTCCAGGGGGCGCCGGCACAGATACGCAGTATTTT. Encoded protein: CASSPGGAGTDTQYF.

As DNA, the CDR3 is TGTGCCACCAGTGAATTACAGGGGGCAGAGGGAAACACCATATATTTT. It codes for CATSELQGAEGNTIYF. The rearrangement joins TRBV24-1 to TRBJ1-3; 9 bases line up with TRBD1. The CDR3 contains 16 residues. The germline V gene encodes CDR1 KGHDR and CDR2 SFDVKD. V was clipped by 4 bases and J by 4 bases; unmatched bases: 7.

The chain employs TRBV5-6 and TRBJ1-4, with D unclear. The CDR3 has 14 residues. V was shortened by 4 bases and J by 8 bases, with 15 bases between the two germline ends. Germline V lookup: CDR1 SGHDT, CDR2 YYEEEE. In DNA, the CDR3 is TGTGCCAGCAGCCCCGGCGGGGTTGGGGAAAAACTGTTTTTT. It specifies CASSPGGVGEKLFF.

The rearrangement joins TRBV4-2 to TRBJ2-7; 9 bases fit TRBD2. The V segment lost 4 bases and the J segment 0 bases; nucleotides outside the gene matches: 7. The germline V gene encodes CDR1 LGHNA and CDR2 YNFKEQ. The CDR3 has 16 residues. The CDR3 loop is CASSLDQRGDSYEQYF. The CDR3 DNA reads TGTGCCAGCAGCCTAGACCAGCGGGGGGACTCCTACGAGCAGTACTTC.

The CDR3 here is CASSSGTRVDEQFF. CDR3 in DNA: TGTGCCAGCAGTTCCGGGACTAGAGTCGATGAGCAGTTCTTC. The chain uses TRBV27 and TRBJ2-1; TRBD2 aligns across 8 bases. V was pared by 4 bases and J by 8 bases, with 7 bases of the junction left unmatched. The germline gives CDR1 MNHEY, CDR2 SMNVEV (reference sequence). The CDR3 covers 14 residues.

V gene TRBV3-1 (or the pseudogene TRBV3-2) combines with J gene TRBJ1-2; 7 bases are shared with TRBD1. This CDR3 has 17 residues. Germline CDR1 and CDR2: LGHDT and YNNKEL (reference sequence). Trimming cost V 1 base and J 4 bases; bases outside gene matches: 12. CDR3 coding DNA: TGTGCCAGCAGCCAAGGGGTTGTAACAGGGGATTTCTATGGCTACACCTTC. It encodes CASSQGVVTGDFYGYTF.

The chain recombines TRBV6-1 with TRBJ2-7, with D possibly TRBD2 on 6 matching bases. Looked up from germline, CDR1 is MNHNS and CDR2 is SASEGT. V dropped 7 bases and J dropped 1 base, with 14 bases sitting between them. The CDR3 runs to 14 residues. CDR3 amino acids: CASMPPGSSYEQYF. The CDR3 DNA is TGTGCCAGCATGCCCCCCGGGAGTTCCTACGAGCAGTACTTC.

The V gene is TRBV5-1, the J gene TRBJ2-3; a weak D match, TRBD2 (7 bases). Germline V lookup: CDR1 SGHRS, CDR2 YFSETQ. The CDR3 covers 15 residues. Trimming took off 0 bases at V and 5 bases at J, with 13 bases between the two ends. The CDR3 bases are TGCGCCAGCAGCTTGGCGTGGGGGGGCCAAGATACGCAGTATTTT. Translating it yields CASSLAWGGQDTQYF.

This clone was picked up one time. The V call is TRBV29-1, the J call TRBJ2-3; TRBD1 matches 11 bases. Germline CDR1 is SQVTM and CDR2 is ANQGSEA. This CDR3 is built from 16 residues. The V and J ends lost 4 bases and 4 bases, in that order; junction bases with no gene match: 10. CDR3 nucleotide sequence: TGCAGCGTTGTCTCCCCGGACAGGGGGCGCCCAGATACGCAGTATTTT. Residues: CSVVSPDRGRPDTQYF.

This sequence joins TRBV5-1 and TRBJ2-7, with 7 bases lining up with TRBD1. The CDR3 loop spans 14 amino acids. Unmatched junction bases numbered 6, after V lost 2 bases and J lost 4 bases. The germline V gene has CDR1 SGHRS and CDR2 YFSETQ. The CDR3 loop is CASSLDRERYEQYF. The CDR3 DNA sequence: TGCGCCAGCAGCTTAGACAGGGAGAGGTACGAGCAGTACTTC.

The chain uses TRBV19 and TRBJ2-1; D is possibly TRBD2 (7 bases). The V gene's germline CDR1 is LNHDA and CDR2 SQIVND (reference sequence). Trimming shortened V by 3 bases and J by 0 bases, and 9 bases separated the two germline ends. CDR3 length equals 15 residues. CDR3 sequence (DNA): TGTGCCAGTAGTATCGGGGGGCCCTCCTACAATGAGCAGTTCTTC. Protein: CASSIGGPSYNEQFF.

The rearrangement uses TRBV3-1 (or the pseudogene TRBV3-2) and TRBJ1-3; D is undetermined. The CDR3 totals 13 residues. V was pared by 7 bases and J by 3 bases, with 10 bases between. Germline V lookup: CDR1 LGHDT, CDR2 YNNKEL (reference sequence). CDR3 residues: CASTPGNGNTIYF. CDR3 sequence (DNA): TGTGCCAGCACCCCCGGTAATGGAAACACCATATATTTT.

This clone was recorded only once. This chain joins TRBV19 and TRBJ1-1; D is unclear. Trimming left V 1 base short and J 1 base short, with 7 bases between. Germline V gene data show CDR1 as LNHDA and CDR2 as SQIVND (reference sequence). The CDR3 consists of 14 residues. The CDR3 nucleotides are TGTGCCAGTAGTATAGTTGCGGCGAACACTGAAGCTTTCTTT. Its translation is CASSIVAANTEAFF.

This chain links TRBV19 with TRBJ1-5; 7 bases line up with TRBD1. CDR3 length: 16 amino acids. Trimming cost V 4 bases and J 5 bases; bases outside gene matches: 11. Germline loops: CDR1 LNHDA, CDR2 SQIVND (reference sequence). The CDR3 loop is CASSNRGALRYQPQHF. DNA for the CDR3: TGTGCCAGTAGTAACAGGGGTGCTCTAAGATATCAGCCCCAGCATTTT.